This TCR beta chain was obtained from a study of identical twins. The CDR3 loop spans 18 amino acids. V was clipped by 1 base and J by 8 bases, with 24 bases between them. Germline values: CDR1 SGHDN, CDR2 FVKESK. Template switching added a universal primer site; cDNA carried unique molecular identifiers. TCRdb independently ran MiXCR on the 5' RACE reads; one entry per CDR3 protein. The table includes around 510,000 distinct CDR3 sequences, 14% detected once. Study observations and caveats: Within cord blood, abundant beta clonotypes carried fewer insertions, but memory repertoires showed no such trend.

This clonotype was detected only a few times. Its antigen is undetermined. These sequences were also reported in another study, on yellow fever vaccine responses in identical twins.

Sequenced material: CD4+ T cells sorted from blood. The receptor was derived from a woman aged 18-29 years in good health. The chain has TRBV14 and TRBJ2-1; D is undetermined. Here the CDR3 DNA reads TGTGCCAGCAGCCAAGGGGTGGGTGCGTGGGCCCCGGAAGATGAGCAGTTCTTC. Translated: CASSQGVGAWAPEDEQFF.